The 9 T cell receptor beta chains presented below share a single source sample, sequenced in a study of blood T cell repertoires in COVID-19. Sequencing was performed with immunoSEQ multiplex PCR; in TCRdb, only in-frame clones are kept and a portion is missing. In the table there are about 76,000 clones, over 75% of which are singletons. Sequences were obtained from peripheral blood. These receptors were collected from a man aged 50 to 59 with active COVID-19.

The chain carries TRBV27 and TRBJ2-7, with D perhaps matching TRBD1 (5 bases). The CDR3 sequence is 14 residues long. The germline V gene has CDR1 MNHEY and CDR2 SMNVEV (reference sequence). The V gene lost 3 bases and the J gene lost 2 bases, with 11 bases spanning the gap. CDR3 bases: TGTGCCAGCAGTTTTGATGGGGCCGCCTACGAGCAGTACTTC. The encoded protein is CASSFDGAAYEQYF.

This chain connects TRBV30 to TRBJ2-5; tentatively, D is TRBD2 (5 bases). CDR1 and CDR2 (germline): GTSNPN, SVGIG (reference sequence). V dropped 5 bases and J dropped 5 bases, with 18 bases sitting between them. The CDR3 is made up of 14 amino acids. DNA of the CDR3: TGTGCCTGGGCTCCCAAGAGTACGGGGGAGACCCAGTACTTC. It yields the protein CAWAPKSTGETQYF.

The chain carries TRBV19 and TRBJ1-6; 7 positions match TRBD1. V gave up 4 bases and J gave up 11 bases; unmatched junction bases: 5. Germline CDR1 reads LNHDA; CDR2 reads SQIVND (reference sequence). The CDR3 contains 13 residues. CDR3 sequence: CASSTGGRAPLHF. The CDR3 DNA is TGTGCCAGTAGTACAGGGGGTAGAGCACCCCTCCACTTT.

CDR3 sequence: CASSETPGQPQHF. DNA of the CDR3: TGTGCCAGCAGTGAAACACCGGGTCAGCCCCAGCATTTT. The genes are TRBV6-4 and TRBJ1-5; D is ambiguous. Trimming shortened V by 3 bases and J by 6 bases, and 9 bases separated the two germline ends. This CDR3 is 13 amino acids long. Germline CDR1 MRHNA, CDR2 SNTAGT.

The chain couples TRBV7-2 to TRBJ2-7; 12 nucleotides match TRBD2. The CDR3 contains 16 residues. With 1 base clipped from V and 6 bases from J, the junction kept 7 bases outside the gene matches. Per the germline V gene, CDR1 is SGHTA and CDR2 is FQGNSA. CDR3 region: CASSLGAPGLAGEQYF. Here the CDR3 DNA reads TGTGCCAGCAGCTTAGGGGCCCCGGGACTAGCGGGCGAGCAGTACTTC.

CDR3 DNA sequence: TGTGCCAGCAGTTTTTCGACTGAAGCTTTCTTT. Its translation: CASSFSTEAFF. The chain carries TRBV25-1 and TRBJ1-1; D gene ambiguous. CDR1 is MGHDK and CDR2 is SYGVNS in the germline V gene. The CDR3 sequence is 11 residues long. The V and J ends lost 5 bases and 5 bases respectively, with 6 bases between them.

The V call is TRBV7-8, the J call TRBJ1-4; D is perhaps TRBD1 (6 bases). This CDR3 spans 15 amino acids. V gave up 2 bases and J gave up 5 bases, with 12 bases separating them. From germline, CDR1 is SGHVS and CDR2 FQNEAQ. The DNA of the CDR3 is TGTGCCAGCAGCTTACAAGGCAGGGGCAATGAAAAACTGTTTTTT. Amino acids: CASSLQGRGNEKLFF.

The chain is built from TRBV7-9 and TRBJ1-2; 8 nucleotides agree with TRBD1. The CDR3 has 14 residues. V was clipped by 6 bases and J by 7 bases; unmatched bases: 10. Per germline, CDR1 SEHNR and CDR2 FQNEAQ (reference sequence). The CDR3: CASSPQGAGSGYTF. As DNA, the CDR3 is TGTGCCAGCAGTCCTCAGGGGGCTGGGAGTGGCTACACCTTC. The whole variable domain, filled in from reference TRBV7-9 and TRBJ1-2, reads DTGVSQNPRHKITKRGQNVTFRCDPISEHNRLYWYRQTLGQGPEFLTYFQNEAQLEKSRLLSDRFSAERPKGSFSTLEIQRTEQGDSAMYLCASSPQGAGSGYTFGSGTRLTVV.

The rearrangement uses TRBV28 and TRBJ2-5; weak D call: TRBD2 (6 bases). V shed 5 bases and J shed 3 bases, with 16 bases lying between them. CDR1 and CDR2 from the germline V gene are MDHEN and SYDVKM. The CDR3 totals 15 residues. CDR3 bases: TGTGCCAGCAGTGACCGGGACTGGGATAAAGAGACCCAGTACTTC. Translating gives CASSDRDWDKETQYF.